This TCR beta chain was recovered during a study of beta chain features in type 1 diabetes. This clone was seen more than once but under ten times. The antigen is undetermined. Findings and caveats of the study: TCRB rearrangement may or may not be influenced by HLA type; here this remained unresolved. It was possible that PCR favored shorter templates, equally so in patients and controls. It was among patients, rather than healthy donors, that naive, central memory and Treg TCRB repertoires appeared more similar.

The germline V and J ends were trimmed by 4 bases and 4 bases, with 15 bases remaining between them. In germline, CDR1 is SGDLS, CDR2 YYNGEE. The CDR3 contains 15 residues. Sequencing targeted expressed TCRB transcripts, as all isolated RNA had been reverse transcribed. This table comes from immunoSEQ multiplex PCR, and its TCRdb copy is limited to in-frame clones, with some not included. Here the sample spans 970,000 or so clones, roughly a sixth being singletons. Sorting produced populations that all topped 98% purity. V is TRBV9 and J is TRBJ2-1; D possibly corresponds to TRBD2 (5 bases). The sample comprised naive CD4+ T cells from blood. The sequence was obtained from a woman in her late teens or twenties in good health. Here the CDR3 reads CASSPFGERYNEQFF. The DNA for the CDR3 is TGTGCCAGCAGCCCATTCGGGGAACGGTACAATGAGCAGTTCTTC.